The next 6 T cell receptor beta chains were all read from a single sample in a study of monozygotic twins with inflammatory bowel disease. Following a re-call of the 5' RACE reads, TCRdb has one entry per CDR3 protein and lacks DNA. This table holds fewer than 550,000 distinct CDR3 sequences. The sequenced sample was blood. These receptors all stem from a human donor with ulcerative colitis or Crohn's disease, or a healthy co-twin of an affected twin (not recorded which).

This chain joins TRBV7-3 and TRBJ1-2; with no DNA, the TCRdb D assignment of TRBD1 cannot be verified. The CDR3 loop spans 15 amino acids. Germline CDR1 reads SGHTA; CDR2 reads FQGTGA. Here the CDR3 reads CASSPAGALGYGYTF.

The chain joins TRBV20-1 to TRBJ2-4; TCRdb designates TRBD1, a call that cannot be tested without DNA. The CDR3 loop spans 13 amino acids. From germline, CDR1 is DFQATT and CDR2 SNEGSKA (reference sequence). CDR3 region: CSAGELAKNMQYF.

This rearrangement joins TRBV5-5 to TRBJ1-1. This CDR3 spans 15 amino acids. The germline V gene has CDR1 SGHKS and CDR2 YYEKEE (reference sequence). The CDR3 spells CASSGGGQLHSEAFF.

The chain has TRBV28 and TRBJ2-3; TCRdb proposes TRBD1, but this gene call is untestable without DNA. CDR3 length: 15 amino acids. The germline gives CDR1 MDHEN, CDR2 SYDVKM. This CDR3 reads CASTTQTGGADTQYF.

The J gene is TRBJ1-6, the V gene TRBV12-3 or TRBV12-4. The CDR3 contains 15 residues. The CDR3 loop is CASSLKEQFNSPLHF.

V is TRBV2 and J is TRBJ1-5; TCRdb's assignment of TRBD1 cannot be checked, as there is no DNA. Germline CDR1 SNHLY, CDR2 FYNNEI. This CDR3 spans 14 amino acids. CDR3 region: CASSSRTGDQPQHF.